These 14 T cell receptor beta chains originate from one sample sequenced in a study of blood T cell repertoires in COVID-19. Libraries were prepared by immunoSEQ multiplex PCR; TCRdb keeps only in-frame clonotypes and omits some of them. The table shows under 200,000 clones, with almost 85% occurring only once. Sequenced input: PBMCs or T cells enriched from blood (not recorded which). The receptors were sampled from a man aged 50-59 years who had recovered from COVID-19.

This clone was seen once. The chain links TRBV3-1 (or the pseudogene TRBV3-2) to TRBJ2-7; tentatively, D is TRBD1 (7 bases). CDR3 length equals 14 residues. Between the trimmed V and J ends, which lost 4 bases and 0 bases, there was a span of 10 bases. Germline V lookup: CDR1 LGHDT, CDR2 YNNKEL (reference sequence). The CDR3 DNA reads as TGTGCCAGCAGCCCGCGGGACAGCTCCTACGAGCAGTACTTC. Residues: CASSPRDSSYEQYF.

This chain joins TRBV4-2 and TRBJ1-2, with TRBD1 as a possible D gene (6 bases). The germline V gene has CDR1 LGHNA and CDR2 YNFKEQ. CDR3 length equals 14 residues. Trimming removed 1 base at V and 3 bases at J, with 9 bases between. The CDR3 loop is CASSQANRDYGYTF. For the CDR3, the DNA is TGTGCCAGCAGCCAAGCTAACAGGGACTATGGCTACACCTTC.

This rearrangement joins TRBV5-1 to TRBJ2-5; 8 bases map to TRBD1. V was clipped by 4 bases and J by 0 bases; unmatched bases: 2. The CDR3 covers 14 residues. From germline, CDR1 is SGHRS and CDR2 YFSETQ. CDR3 residues: CASSQGQDQETQYF. The CDR3 bases are TGCGCCAGCAGCCAGGGACAGGACCAAGAGACCCAGTACTTC.

The V and J genes are TRBV19 and TRBJ2-5; TRBD2 is a possible D gene (6 bases). This CDR3 region has 14 residues. From germline, CDR1 is LNHDA and CDR2 SQIVND (reference sequence). V was shortened by 7 bases and J by 0 bases, with 12 bases between the two germline ends. The chain's CDR3 is CASNKRVNQETQYF. CDR3 DNA: TGTGCCAGTAATAAGCGGGTAAACCAAGAGACCCAGTACTTC.

Here the CDR3 reads CASSLEARGREQYF. In DNA form, the CDR3 reads TGTGCCAGCAGCTTAGAGGCCAGGGGAAGGGAGCAGTACTTC. The chain couples TRBV7-2 to TRBJ2-7, with a weak D call TRBD1 (6 bases). Trimming stripped 1 base from V and 7 bases from J, with 14 bases between. CDR1 is SGHTA, CDR2 FQGNSA, per germline. The CDR3 consists of 14 residues.

The chain recombines TRBV6-9 with TRBJ1-5; 10 nucleotides align to TRBD1. The germline CDR1 and CDR2 sequences are MNHGY and SVAAGI. The CDR3 sequence is 17 residues long. V trimming: 6 bases; J trimming: 0 bases; junction bases outside the gene matches: 8. CDR3 nucleotides: TGTGCCAGCAGCTACGGGACAGGGGAGCTTAGCAATCAGCCCCAGCATTTT. The encoded protein is CASSYGTGELSNQPQHF.

Only a few counts were recorded for this clone. The chain is built from TRBV27 and TRBJ2-1; 14 nucleotides line up with TRBD2. Germline loops: CDR1 MNHEY, CDR2 SMNVEV (reference sequence). The CDR3 covers 18 residues. J gave up 0 bases and V 3 bases, and 4 bases lay outside the gene matches. CDR3 coding DNA: TGTGCCAGCAGTTTCAGGGGGACTAGCGGGAGCTCCTACAATGAGCAGTTCTTC. Its translation: CASSFRGTSGSSYNEQFF.

The J gene is TRBJ1-5, the V gene TRBV6-4, with 7 nucleotides matching TRBD1. CDR1 MRHNA and CDR2 SNTAGT come from the germline V gene. J gave up 7 bases and V 5 bases, and 5 bases lay outside the gene matches. This CDR3 has 13 residues. The CDR3 DNA reads TGTGCCAGCAGTCGGCAGGGGGGACAGCCCCAGCATTTT. Encoded protein: CASSRQGGQPQHF.

V gene TRBV3-1 (or the pseudogene TRBV3-2) combines with J gene TRBJ1-5, with TRBD1 identical over 7 bases. CDR1 and CDR2 from the germline V gene are LGHDT and YNNKEL (reference sequence). This CDR3 is 15 amino acids long. V trimming: 2 bases; J trimming: 6 bases; junction bases outside the gene matches: 7. CDR3 DNA: TGTGCCAGCAGCCAAAACGGACAGGTCGGTCAGCCCCAGCATTTT. Amino acid sequence: CASSQNGQVGQPQHF.

The rearrangement uses TRBV7-6 and TRBJ1-5; D unresolved. This CDR3 is 13 amino acids long. The germline CDR1 and CDR2 sequences are SGHVS and FNYEAQ. Trimming removed 6 bases at V and 4 bases at J, with 10 bases between. This CDR3 is CASSFTANQPQHF. CDR3 sequence (DNA): TGTGCCAGCAGTTTCACAGCAAATCAGCCCCAGCATTTT.

The V gene is TRBV28, the J gene TRBJ1-4, with D tentatively TRBD1 (6 bases). Germline V gene sequence: CDR1 MDHEN, CDR2 SYDVKM. This CDR3 region has 15 residues. Deletions cut 1 base from V and 5 bases from J, with 11 bases between. CDR3 protein: CASSLSGARNEKLFF. The CDR3, as DNA: TGTGCCAGCAGTTTATCAGGGGCGCGGAATGAAAAACTGTTTTTT.

V is TRBV7-2 and J is TRBJ1-6, with 7 nucleotides matching TRBD1. V was pared by 3 bases and J by 6 bases, with 2 bases of the junction left unmatched. The CDR3 is made up of 14 amino acids. Germline CDR1 reads SGHTA; CDR2 reads FQGNSA. CDR3: CASSLGQLNSPLHF. Here the CDR3 DNA reads TGTGCCAGCAGCTTGGGACAGCTTAATTCACCCCTCCACTTT.

The chain couples TRBV11-2 to TRBJ1-2; the D is unclear. The CDR3 runs to 16 residues. Between the trimmed V and J ends, which lost 0 bases and 8 bases, there was a span of 19 bases. Germline V gene sequence: CDR1 SGHAT, CDR2 FQNNGV. CDR3 loop: CASSLDRIQIQKGYTF. The CDR3 coding sequence is TGTGCCAGCAGCTTAGATCGCATCCAAATTCAGAAGGGCTACACCTTC.

J is TRBJ1-1 and V is TRBV3-1 (or the pseudogene TRBV3-2); 9 positions match TRBD1. J was trimmed by 7 bases and V by 8 bases; bases with no gene match: 11. Germline values: CDR1 LGHDT, CDR2 YNNKEL (reference sequence). The CDR3 sequence is 14 residues long. This CDR3 is CASGDRARGNEAFF. CDR3 DNA: TGTGCCAGCGGGGACAGGGCCCGGGGGAATGAAGCTTTCTTT.